One sample yielded the 6 T cell receptor beta chains listed below, sequenced in a study of blood T cell repertoires in COVID-19 (dated by TCRdb to about 2020). Library construction relied on the immunoSEQ multiplex PCR assay. Held by TCRdb, this immuneACCESS table contains in-frame sequences only and omits some clones. Under half of the omission traces to an unresolved V gene where checked; the cause of the rest is unknown. This sample holds under 300,000 clones; 70% to 90% were observed only once. Approximately 2% of the sample comes from the top ten. Sequenced: peripheral blood. These receptors all come from a man aged 25 to 45 who had recovered from COVID-19.

The chain combines TRBV11-2 with TRBJ1-1, with unresolved D. The CDR3 loop spans 14 amino acids. CDR1 is SGHAT and CDR2 is FQNNGV in the germline V gene. V lost 2 bases, J lost 1 base, and 8 bases lay in between. Written as DNA, the CDR3 is TGTGCCAGCAGCTTAACCCAGGCGAACACTGAAGCTTTCTTT. Translating it yields CASSLTQANTEAFF. The variable domain in full, completed from reference TRBV11-2 and TRBJ1-1, reads EAGVAQSPRYKIIEKRQSVAFWCNPISGHATLYWYQQILGQGPKLLIQFQNNGVVDDSQLPKDRFSAERLKGVDSTLKIQPAKLEDSAVYLCASSLTQANTEAFFGQGTRLTVV.

The V gene is TRBV25-1, the J gene TRBJ1-1; 9 nucleotides match TRBD1. The CDR3 sequence is 14 residues long. Germline loops: CDR1 MGHDK, CDR2 SYGVNS. With 4 bases clipped from V and 6 bases from J, the junction kept 6 bases outside the gene matches. The CDR3 here is CASSVRDRESEAFF. For the CDR3, the DNA is TGTGCCAGCAGTGTCCGGGACAGGGAATCTGAAGCTTTCTTT.

By share of the sample, this clone is medium-sized (0.01 to 0.1%). This chain links TRBV29-1 with TRBJ1-5, with no clear D. The germline V gene has CDR1 SQVTM and CDR2 ANQGSEA. The CDR3 length is 15 residues. V lost 3 bases to trimming and J lost 0 bases, with 12 bases between them. The CDR3 loop reads CSVDGRLTSNQPQHF. The CDR3 DNA follows: TGCAGCGTTGATGGCAGACTAACTAGCAATCAGCCCCAGCATTTT.

This chain uses TRBV25-1 with TRBJ1-4; weak D call: TRBD1 (6 bases). Per the germline V gene, CDR1 is MGHDK and CDR2 is SYGVNS. The V end lost 2 bases, the J end lost 8 bases, and 12 bases lay between the germline ends. The CDR3 runs to 14 residues. The chain's CDR3 is CASSEGGVGEKLFF. The CDR3 DNA follows: TGTGCCAGCAGTGAAGGGGGCGTGGGAGAAAAACTGTTTTTT.

In regard to this clone: Other DNA sequences in this sample translate to the same CDR3. V and J are TRBV12-3 or TRBV12-4 and TRBJ1-3, with unresolved D. The CDR3 covers 12 residues. Trimming cost V 5 bases and J 0 bases, with 2 bases left between them. The CDR3: CASSLSGNTIYF. The CDR3 nucleotides read TGTGCCAGCAGTCTCTCTGGAAACACCATATATTTT.

The chain joins TRBV19 to TRBJ1-2; unclear D gene. Germline V lookup: CDR1 LNHDA, CDR2 SQIVND (reference sequence). There are 14 residues in the CDR3. Trimming removed 8 bases from V and 6 bases from J, with 19 bases in between. In nucleotides, the CDR3 is TGTGCCAGTCATGAGGCCCCCGTTAGTGATGGCTACACCTTC. Residues: CASHEAPVSDGYTF.